Listed below are T cell receptor beta chains from one sample, sequenced in a study of response to subunit inactivated influenza vaccine. MiXCR was run by TCRdb on the RT-PCR reads, yielding one entry per CDR3 protein. The sample includes hundreds of thousands of distinct CDR3 sequences, about 15% of them seen just once. The sequenced sample was PBMCs from blood, obtained less than 13 days after vaccination. The receptors shown here come from a man over 45 who received an inactivated influenza vaccine. Both conserved end residues are part of each CDR3. The D gene is left open where the match is weak.

D: TRBD1
V: TRBV29-1
CDR3: CSVGDRGNNEQFF

D: -
V: TRBV28
CDR3: CATLTGPDLLAKNIQYF

D: -
V: TRBV5-1
CDR3: CASSLAIESNEQFF

D: TRBD1
V: TRBV10-2
CDR3: CASSESTGVVGNQPQHF

D: -
V: TRBV11-2
CDR3: CASSSRNLGGNTIYF

D: TRBD2
V: TRBV6-4
CDR3: CAEGLAGGEQYF

D: -
V: TRBV7-3
CDR3: CASSLTGEDQETQYF

D: -
V: TRBV6-2/TRBV6-3
CDR3: CASSYSRGAQAYNEQFF

D: -
V: TRBV20-1
CDR3: CSARDGKGPSGYTF

D: -
V: TRBV7-6
CDR3: CASSFRTGGDYGYTF

D: -
V: TRBV5-1
CDR3: CASSLSLTASNEQFF

D: TRBD2
V: TRBV5-5
CDR3: CASSNSGVYEQYF

D: TRBD2
V: TRBV7-2
CDR3: CASSPTSGGGNEQFF

D: -
V: TRBV3-1
CDR3: CASSPGLSGLNEQFF

D: -
V: TRBV7-9
CDR3: CASSFRGSTDTQYF

D: -
V: TRBV5-6
CDR3: CASSLAVGTNTEAFF

D: -
V: TRBV3-1
CDR3: CASSSSGNSPLHF

D: TRBD1
V: TRBV5-6
CDR3: CASRRGTGDSYEQYF

D: -
V: TRBV20-1
CDR3: CSPCTQETQYF

D: -
V: TRBV7-2
CDR3: CASSLASGLYNSPLHF

D: -
V: TRBV6-4
CDR3: CASSTAEGIGSYNEQFF

D: -
V: TRBV5-1
CDR3: CASSLDQGVSGELFF

D: TRBD2
V: TRBV28
CDR3: CASSGARASGLLFDEQFF

D: -
V: TRBV5-1
CDR3: CASSSLARGTGELFF

D: TRBD1
V: TRBV7-2
CDR3: CASSLTRGPGELFF

D: -
V: TRBV7-2
CDR3: CASSLTDDYEQYF

D: TRBD2
V: TRBV7-9
CDR3: CASSPGLADKETQYF

D: -
V: TRBV29-1
CDR3: CSVGGVDKDGYTF

D: -
V: TRBV13
CDR3: CASSFERADSPLHF

D: -
V: TRBV6-1
CDR3: CASSDTGGASEAFF

D: -
V: TRBV10-3
CDR3: CAISERRGEDTQYF

D: -
V: TRBV3-1
CDR3: CASSHRSELRYF

D: -
V: TRBV3-1
CDR3: CASSQDRLALYEQFF

D: TRBD2
V: TRBV12-3/TRBV12-4
CDR3: CASSTDAGRPAQYF

D: TRBD1
V: TRBV28
CDR3: CASSVLQGFLTF

D: -
V: TRBV10-3
CDR3: CAISEQLVTDTQYF

D: -
V: TRBV6-1
CDR3: CASSRREGSNEQYF

D: TRBD2
V: TRBV20-1
CDR3: CSARDTSGRGQYF

D: TRBD2
V: TRBV7-2
CDR3: CASSFRRGDNEQFF

D: -
V: TRBV10-3
CDR3: CAISGLAEHTGELFF

D: TRBD2
V: TRBV20-1
CDR3: CSARVFLAGYEQYF

D: TRBD2
V: TRBV9
CDR3: CASSASGRGMMFF

D: TRBD2
V: TRBV24-1
CDR3: CATSDPGLAGGEQFF

D: -
V: TRBV29-1
CDR3: CSVEVRGQGKNIQYF

D: TRBD1
V: TRBV7-8
CDR3: CASSSSRQGLGPLNQPQHF

D: TRBD1
V: TRBV28
CDR3: CASTEGQGTYGYTF

D: TRBD2
V: TRBV20-1
CDR3: CSARGGGRPSDTQYF

D: -
V: TRBV7-2
CDR3: CASSLWDSKTDTQYF

D: -
V: TRBV12-3/TRBV12-4
CDR3: CASSAPADTQYF

D: TRBD2
V: TRBV20-1
CDR3: CSAFTSSGRGSSYNEQFF

D: TRBD1
V: TRBV12-3/TRBV12-4
CDR3: CASSRRTGDLYF

D: -
V: TRBV7-9
CDR3: CASSLDSYSNQPQHF

D: -
V: TRBV5-1
CDR3: CASSLAQVTDTQYF

D: TRBD2
V: TRBV27
CDR3: CASSPLGPGTTEQYF

D: -
V: TRBV10-3
CDR3: CAIRDSQKETQYF